Below, 6 T cell receptor beta chains from the same sample are listed, as sequenced in a study of shared clonotypes between healthy human individuals. Assay used: immunoSEQ multiplex PCR; TCRdb lists only in-frame clones, some missing. The sample lists about 1 million clones, roughly 75% occurring once. Sequenced: memory CD4+ T cells sorted from blood. Subset given: CD45RA-negative fraction. These receptors all stem from a man between 18 and 29 years old in good health.

The rearrangement links TRBV27 to TRBJ1-1; D is uncertain. Germline values: CDR1 MNHEY, CDR2 SMNVEV (reference sequence). V was cut by 2 bases and J by 1 base, with 11 bases left in between. The length of the CDR3 is 15 residues. The CDR3 sequence: CASSLRVVGNTEAFF. The CDR3 DNA follows: TGTGCCAGCAGTTTAAGGGTTGTTGGGAACACTGAAGCTTTCTTT.

V gene TRBV5-5 combines with J gene TRBJ2-2, with 10 bases lining up with TRBD1. The CDR3 totals 15 residues. V lost 4 bases, J lost 4 bases, and 4 bases stayed unmatched. The germline V gene has CDR1 SGHKS and CDR2 YYEKEE (reference sequence). The CDR3 DNA sequence: TGTGCCAGCAGCGTCGACAGGGGGCCCACCGGGGAGCTGTTTTTT. Protein: CASSVDRGPTGELFF.

This rearrangement joins TRBV7-3 to TRBJ1-5; D call uncertain. Trimming left V 8 bases short and J 4 bases short, with 12 bases between. The CDR3 extends over 13 amino acids. The V gene's germline CDR1 is SGHTA and CDR2 FQGTGA. The CDR3 region has the DNA TGTGCCAGCTCCAAGGATACTAATCAGCCCCAGCATTTT. Translating it yields CASSKDTNQPQHF.

V is TRBV10-3 and J is TRBJ2-5, with a tentative D call TRBD2 (5 bases). Germline V gene sequence: CDR1 ENHRY, CDR2 SYGVKD. Trimming stripped 6 bases from V and 3 bases from J, with 17 bases between. The CDR3 length is 15 residues. In nucleotides, the CDR3 is TGTGCCATCAGGGATATAGCGTTGGGAGAAGAGACCCAGTACTTC. This translates into CAIRDIALGEETQYF.

The chain links TRBV5-6 to TRBJ2-7, with D unclear. Trimming took 5 bases from V and 6 from J, leaving 18 bases between them. The CDR3 runs to 14 residues. Germline V gives CDR1 SGHDT, CDR2 YYEEEE. The CDR3 loop reads CASSPVTTPCEQYF. The CDR3 DNA is TGTGCCAGCAGTCCCGTAACGACGCCCTGCGAGCAGTACTTC.

The V call is TRBV4-2, the J call TRBJ2-3; TRBD2 aligns across 11 bases. Trimming cost V 1 base and J 2 bases; bases outside gene matches: 5. The CDR3 is 17 amino acids. The germline V gene encodes CDR1 LGHNA and CDR2 YNFKEQ. CDR3 in DNA: TGTGCCAGCAGCCAAGGGCGACTAGCGGGGCCCACAGATACGCAGTATTTT. This codes for CASSQGRLAGPTDTQYF.